The 8 T cell receptor beta chains in this list originate from one sample, sequenced in a study of blood T cells in healthy people across ages. A second PCR, run for about 6 to 11 cycles, used a sample-barcoded 5' primer plus a J-beta primer mix. Using its own MiXCR run on the 5' RACE reads, TCRdb lists one record per CDR3 protein. The profile covers 1.5 million to 2 million distinct CDR3 sequences, with around 50% appearing a single time and around 2.1% taken by the ten largest. The sequenced material came from blood. The receptors were sampled from a middle-aged woman in good health.

This chain connects TRBV7-9 to TRBJ2-1; a possible D gene is TRBD1 (5 bases). CDR3 size: 14 residues. The V gene's germline CDR1 is SEHNR and CDR2 FQNEAQ (reference sequence). V dropped 5 bases and J dropped 6 bases, with 14 bases sitting between them. CDR3 sequence (DNA): TGTGCCAGCAGCGGCCGGACATTACTCAATGAGCAGTTCTTC. It encodes CASSGRTLLNEQFF.

The gene calls are TRBV5-1 and TRBJ2-1; 14 nucleotides align to TRBD2. CDR1 is SGHRS and CDR2 is YFSETQ in the germline V gene. This CDR3 has 16 amino acids. The J segment lost 7 bases and the V segment lost 7 bases, leaving 10 bases of the junction unmatched. CDR3: CASALTSGGAGNEQFF. In DNA, the CDR3 is TGCGCCAGCGCCTTGACTAGCGGGGGGGCCGGGAATGAGCAGTTCTTC.

The rearrangement uses TRBV5-5 and TRBJ2-7; D is possibly TRBD1 (5 bases). Germline V gene lookup returns CDR1 SGHKS and CDR2 YYEKEE (reference sequence). The CDR3 spans 15 residues. Trimming removed 4 bases from V and 5 bases from J, with 19 bases in between. CDR3 DNA sequence: TGTGCCAGCAGCCCACTCAGGGCTCTCTTGGACGAGCAGTACTTC. This gives the protein CASSPLRALLDEQYF.

This clonotype was seen a single time. This chain links TRBV7-2 with TRBJ2-1, with 7 bases that match TRBD1. J was trimmed by 2 bases and V by 5 bases; bases with no gene match: 6. There are 15 residues in the CDR3. Per the germline V gene, CDR1 is SGHTA and CDR2 is FQGNSA. The CDR3 is CASSEGANPYNEQFF. CDR3 sequence (DNA): TGTGCCAGCAGCGAGGGGGCGAATCCCTACAATGAGCAGTTCTTC. Filled out from reference TRBV7-2 and TRBJ2-1, the complete variable domain reads GAGVSQSPSNKVTEKGKDVELRCDPISGHTALYWYRQSLGQGLEFLIYFQGNSAPDKSGLPSDRFSAERTGGSVSTLTIQRTQQEDSAVYLCASSEGANPYNEQFFGPGTRLTVL.

This clonotype was detected a few times. The CDR3 sequence: CASSEQGWEQFF. The CDR3 bases are TGTGCCAGCAGTGAACAGGGGTGGGAGCAGTTCTTC. The gene calls are TRBV12-3 or TRBV12-4 and TRBJ2-1; 7 bases line up with TRBD1. V shed 5 bases and J 10 bases; nucleotides not matched to a gene: 5. The CDR3 sequence is 12 residues long.

The chain couples TRBV7-3 to TRBJ2-5; D is unclear. V was trimmed by 1 base and J by 5 bases, leaving 14 bases between them. This CDR3 comprises 15 residues. Per germline, CDR1 SGHTA and CDR2 FQGTGA. The DNA for the CDR3 is TGTGCCAGCAGCTTAAACTGGACCCCCGGGGAGACCCAGTACTTC. Its protein is CASSLNWTPGETQYF.

The rearrangement links TRBV20-1 to TRBJ2-2; 8 bases align to TRBD1. The CDR3 has 17 residues. Per the germline V gene, CDR1 is DFQATT and CDR2 is SNEGSKA (reference sequence). V was clipped by 3 bases and J by 1 base; unmatched bases: 10. The CDR3, as DNA: TGCAGTGCTAGTAGGCTCTCCGGGACAGGGAACACCGGGGAGCTGTTTTTT. Protein product: CSASRLSGTGNTGELFF.

Turning to this clonotype: Just one base apart from a much larger clone, this may be a read error. This sequence joins TRBV12-3 or TRBV12-4 and TRBJ2-5; D might be TRBD2 (5 bases). The DNA end favors TRBJ2-7, so the J call may be wrong. The CDR3 runs 13 residues. The CDR3 protein is CTSTGGSTYEQYF. CDR3 sequence (DNA): TGTACCAGCACTGGAGGAAGCACCTACGAGCAGTACTTC.